Below, 12 T cell receptor beta chains from the same sample are listed, as sequenced in a study of spatial heterogeneity in lung cancer. Time point: blood at routine non-recurrence follow-up after resection. Without sorting, whole RNA was sequenced from tumor, nontumor lung or frozen PBMC. TCRdb processed the 5' RACE reads anew with MiXCR; each CDR3 protein has one entry. The sample has some 110,000 distinct CDR3 sequences, 9% to 15% seen once. Sequences were derived from PBMCs, sampled at follow-up. These receptors were collected from a male donor with early-stage non-small cell lung cancer.

This clonotype appeared a few times. DNA for the CDR3: TGCGCCAGCAGCCAATCGGGGGTTGAGCAGTTCTTC. Translating gives CASSQSGVEQFF. The chain uses TRBV4-3 and TRBJ2-1, with D tentatively TRBD2 (6 bases). This CDR3 comprises 12 residues. Germline V gene lookup returns CDR1 LGHNA and CDR2 YSLEER. Trimming removed 2 bases at V and 9 bases at J, with 8 bases between.

The chain uses TRBV4-3 and TRBJ2-7; unclear D gene. Germline V CDR1 and CDR2: LGHNA, YSLEER. The V end lost 0 bases, the J end lost 9 bases, and 12 bases lay between the germline ends. The CDR3 loop spans 13 amino acids. The CDR3 spells CASSQDRLTGQYF. The CDR3 DNA reads TGCGCCAGCAGCCAAGATAGGCTTACCGGGCAGTACTTC.

This chain connects TRBV4-2 to TRBJ1-2; tentative D call: TRBD1 (5 bases). The CDR3 has 17 amino acids. Germline CDR1 and CDR2: LGHNA and YNFKEQ. V was cut by 0 bases and J by 7 bases, with 21 bases left in between. As DNA, the CDR3 is TGTGCCAGCAGCCAAGATACGAGTGGACAAAGATTCGGTGGCTACACCTTC. Its translation is CASSQDTSGQRFGGYTF.

The chain is built from TRBV24-1 and TRBJ2-3; 11 positions agree with TRBD2. Germline V CDR1 and CDR2: KGHDR, SFDVKD. This CDR3 comprises 16 residues. V lost 4 bases to trimming and J lost 1 base; unmatched junction nucleotides: 3. The CDR3 DNA reads as TGTGCCACCAGTGACAAGACTAGCGGGGGCACAGATACGCAGTATTTT. It translates to CATSDKTSGGTDTQYF.

The table lists this clonotype with a few counts. The chain combines TRBV5-1 with TRBJ2-1, with D possibly called TRBD1 or TRBD2 (5 bases each). The CDR3 totals 12 residues. Germline CDR1 reads SGHRS; CDR2 reads YFSETQ. Trimming stripped 2 bases from V and 8 bases from J, with 8 bases between. The CDR3 protein is CASSFRGDEQFF. The CDR3 nucleotides are TGCGCCAGCAGCTTCAGAGGGGATGAGCAGTTCTTC.

The rearrangement joins TRBV7-6 to TRBJ2-7, with D perhaps TRBD1 (6 bases). Germline assignment: CDR1 SGHVS and CDR2 FNYEAQ. The CDR3 spans 14 residues. The V end was cut by 5 bases, the J end by 2 bases, with 13 bases between. The CDR3 region is CASSPRTAAYEQYF. The CDR3 DNA reads TGTGCCAGCAGCCCCAGGACAGCCGCCTACGAGCAGTACTTC.

This clonotype was found a few times. V and J are TRBV4-1 and TRBJ1-5, with D maybe TRBD1 (5 bases). Trimming removed 0 bases from V and 9 bases from J, with 12 bases in between. Germline CDR1 MGHRA, CDR2 YSYEKL. CDR3 size: 14 residues. CDR3 bases: TGCGCCAGCAGCCAAGACAGGGCCCCAGGGCCCCAGCATTTT. Translation gives CASSQDRAPGPQHF.

The sample holds a few counts of this clonotype. The chain has TRBV5-1 and TRBJ1-5; the D is unclear. CDR1 SGHRS and CDR2 YFSETQ come from the germline V gene. Trimming cost V 0 bases and J 5 bases, with 6 bases left between them. The CDR3 has 13 amino acids. Here the CDR3 DNA reads TGCGCCAGCAGCTTGGATCAGTATCAGCCCCAGCATTTT. It is translated as CASSLDQYQPQHF.

This clonotype was seen a handful of times. The gene calls are TRBV6-1 and TRBJ1-5; a weak D match, TRBD1 (5 bases). This CDR3 has 16 residues. Germline loops: CDR1 MNHNS, CDR2 SASEGT. Trimming stripped 5 bases from V and 1 base from J, with 15 bases between. The CDR3 region is CASSLSLGVSNQPQHF. CDR3 coding DNA: TGTGCCAGCAGTCTAAGTTTGGGGGTGAGCAATCAGCCCCAGCATTTT.

This clonotype was recorded at least ten times. V is TRBV5-6 and J is TRBJ1-5; possibly TRBD1 for D (6 bases). Trimming removed 0 bases at V and 7 bases at J, with 17 bases between. This CDR3 region has 16 residues. CDR1 SGHDT and CDR2 YYEEEE come from the germline V gene. CDR3 region: CASSLDGAGGRQPQHF. As DNA, the CDR3 is TGTGCCAGCAGCTTGGACGGCGCGGGGGGCCGGCAGCCCCAGCATTTT.

This chain links TRBV14 with TRBJ2-1; 9 bases map to TRBD2. V lost 4 bases and J lost 9; bases outside the gene matches: 4. The CDR3 totals 13 residues. CDR1 SGHDN and CDR2 FVKESK come from the germline V gene. CDR3 in amino acids: CASSLRGGREQFF. Here the CDR3 DNA reads TGTGCCAGCAGCCTGCGGGGGGGACGTGAGCAGTTCTTC.

This clonotype appeared a few times. The chain joins TRBV29-1 to TRBJ2-3; D gene ambiguous. Trimming left V 4 bases short and J 4 bases short, with 3 bases between. Germline V gene sequence: CDR1 SQVTM, CDR2 ANQGSEA. There are 10 residues in the CDR3. The CDR3 sequence is CSVGPDTQYF. The CDR3 DNA sequence: TGCAGCGTTGGCCCAGATACGCAGTATTTT.